The rows below give T cell receptor beta chains drawn from one sample of a study of cytomegalovirus exposure and HLA in healthy donors. TCRdb keeps only in-frame clones here, not all; method: immunoSEQ multiplex PCR. The sample has about 360,000 clones; about nine tenths are singletons. Sequenced sample: PBMCs. The origin of the receptors is a woman under 30 in good health and CMV-seronegative. The CDR3 runs from the conserved cysteine through the conserved F or W. A D gene is named only where the DNA matches it firmly. Rows may omit the clone size; those that give it use once, few, many or a size class.

>TRBD1|once|TRBV25-1|TRBJ1-1
CASSEPGQVYRAFF
TGTGCCAGCAGCGAACCGGGACAGGTGTACAGAGCTTTCTTT
>-|-|TRBV25-1|TRBJ2-3
CASSETPGGDTQYF
TGTGCCAGCAGTGAAACCCCGGGGGGCGATACGCAGTATTTT
>-|-|TRBV6-1|TRBJ2-7
CATSAEQFYEQYF
TGTGCCACCTCGGCGGAGCAGTTCTACGAGCAGTACTTC
>TRBD2|-|TRBV4-2|TRBJ2-1
CASSQDLPGAWTSGVLNEQFF
TGTGCCAGCAGCCAAGATCTTCCGGGGGCCTGGACTAGCGGGGTCCTCAATGAGCAGTTCTTC
>-|-|TRBV30|TRBJ1-5
CAWSVVGAGQPQHF
TGTGCCTGGAGTGTGGTAGGAGCGGGTCAGCCCCAGCATTTT
>-|-|TRBV13|TRBJ1-5
CASSLGAQPQHF
TGTGCCAGCAGCTTGGGGGCTCAGCCCCAGCATTTT
>-|-|TRBV5-6|TRBJ2-1
CASSLVGGDYNEQFF
TGTGCCAGCAGCTTGGTGGGGGGTGACTACAATGAGCAGTTCTTC
>TRBD2|few|TRBV5-5|TRBJ2-7
CASSLEMGGMGYEQYF
TGTGCCAGCAGCTTGGAGATGGGAGGGATGGGGTACGAGCAGTACTTC
>-|-|TRBV27|TRBJ2-7
CASSLFNSYEQYF
TGTGCCAGCAGTTTATTTAACTCCTACGAGCAGTACTTC
>TRBD1|-|TRBV11-2|TRBJ2-7
CASSFQGRGNYEQYF
TGTGCCAGCAGCTTTCAAGGCAGGGGGAATTACGAGCAGTACTTC
>-|-|TRBV4-1|TRBJ1-5
CASSQELGLSGQPQHF
TGCGCCAGCAGCCAAGAGTTGGGGTTGAGCGGTCAGCCCCAGCATTTT
>TRBD2|-|TRBV27|TRBJ2-7
CASAGGAYEQYF
TGTGCCAGCGCCGGGGGGGCCTACGAGCAGTACTTC
>TRBD1|-|TRBV25-1|TRBJ1-1
CASSPGTGGYTEAFF
TGTGCCAGCAGCCCGGGGACAGGGGGCTACACTGAAGCTTTCTTT
>-|-|TRBV4-1|TRBJ2-7
CASSQAQGGPYEQYF
TGCGCCAGCAGCCAAGCGCAGGGGGGCCCCTACGAGCAGTACTTC
>-|-|TRBV5-4|TRBJ2-2
CASRRQQTGELFF
TGTGCCAGCAGGCGACAGCAAACCGGGGAGCTGTTTTTT
>-|-|TRBV13|TRBJ2-7
CASSLGAGGYEQYF
TGTGCCAGCAGCTTAGGTGCAGGGGGGTACGAGCAGTACTTC
>-|-|TRBV5-6|TRBJ1-1
CASSTDRNLNTEAFF
TGTGCCAGCAGCACAGACAGGAACCTAAACACTGAAGCTTTCTTT
>-|few|TRBV27|TRBJ1-2
CASSFAGNYGYTF
TGTGCCAGCAGTTTCGCGGGTAACTATGGCTACACCTTC
>-|-|TRBV5-8|TRBJ2-4
CASSSNIQYF
TGTGCCAGCAGCTCGAACATTCAGTACTTC
>TRBD2|-|TRBV4-2|TRBJ2-7
CASSQGVTSGGYEQYF
TGTGCCAGCAGCCAAGGCGTGACTAGCGGGGGATACGAGCAGTACTTC
>TRBD1|-|TRBV10-3|TRBJ2-1
CAISPDRGPGNEQFF
TGTGCCATCAGCCCTGACAGGGGGCCGGGCAATGAGCAGTTCTTC
>TRBD1|few|TRBV5-8|TRBJ1-3
CASSYPPGRGPGNTIYF
TGTGCCAGCAGCTACCCCCCGGGTAGGGGGCCTGGAAACACCATATATTTT
>-|-|TRBV27|TRBJ2-1
CASSTGIGEQFF
TGTGCCAGCAGCACAGGAATCGGGGAGCAGTTCTTC
>-|-|TRBV28|TRBJ2-2
CASKPTANTGELFF
TGTGCCAGCAAACCGACTGCGAACACCGGGGAGCTGTTTTTT
>TRBD1|-|TRBV28|TRBJ2-1
CASSFRGLGYNEQFF
TGTGCCAGCAGTTTTAGGGGGCTTGGATACAATGAGCAGTTCTTC
>TRBD1|-|TRBV2|TRBJ2-7
CASSVPGQSYEQYF
TGTGCCAGCAGTGTCCCGGGACAGTCCTACGAGCAGTACTTC
>-|-|TRBV5-1|TRBJ2-7
CASSLEGLAYEQYF
TGCGCCAGCAGCTTGGAGGGACTGGCCTACGAGCAGTACTTC
>-|-|TRBV28|TRBJ2-2
CASSFRWNTGELFF
TGTGCCAGCAGTTTTAGATGGAACACCGGGGAGCTGTTTTTT
>TRBD2|-|TRBV5-6|TRBJ2-1
CASSLVGLAGIGDEQFF
TGTGCCAGCAGCTTGGTAGGACTAGCGGGAATAGGCGATGAGCAGTTCTTC
>TRBD2|-|TRBV2|TRBJ2-1
CASSEALLAGGREQFF
TGTGCCAGCAGTGAAGCGCTGTTAGCGGGGGGGCGCGAGCAGTTCTTC
>-|few|TRBV5-1|TRBJ2-3
CASSLLITDTQYF
TGCGCCAGCAGCTTACTCATCACAGATACGCAGTATTTT
>TRBD1|once|TRBV5-1|TRBJ1-4
CASSLQGNRNEKLFF
TGCGCCAGCAGCTTACAGGGGAATCGTAATGAAAAACTGTTTTTT
>-|-|TRBV28|TRBJ2-3
CASSLTGRDTQYF
TGTGCCAGCAGTTTAACCGGTCGAGATACGCAGTATTTT
>TRBD1|once|TRBV7-6|TRBJ1-1
CASSSGQGARGTEAFF
TGTGCCAGCAGCTCCGGACAGGGGGCGAGGGGTACTGAAGCTTTCTTT
>TRBD2|-|TRBV5-1|TRBJ2-5
CASSLELAGGQETQYF
TGCGCCAGCAGCTTGGAACTAGCGGGGGGCCAAGAGACCCAGTACTTC
>-|-|TRBV6-5|TRBJ1-1
CASSTGPGRTEAFF
TGTGCCAGCAGTACAGGGCCGGGTAGGACTGAAGCTTTCTTT
>TRBD2|-|TRBV25-1|TRBJ2-2
CASSIAGETTGELFF
TGTGCCAGCAGTATAGCGGGAGAGACCACCGGGGAGCTGTTTTTT
>-|-|TRBV19|TRBJ1-1
CASSIQGVTEAFF
TGTGCCAGTAGTATACAAGGAGTCACTGAAGCTTTCTTT
>-|-|TRBV9|TRBJ2-6
CASSPTGGSGANVLTF
TGTGCCAGCAGCCCCACCGGGGGCTCTGGGGCCAACGTCCTGACTTTC
>TRBD1|few|TRBV15|TRBJ1-2
CATSRDLDRAFNYGYTF
TGTGCCACCAGCAGAGATCTCGACAGGGCCTTTAACTATGGCTACACCTTC
>-|-|TRBV5-1|TRBJ2-7
CAIGGSHAQYF
TGCGCCATCGGGGGTTCACATGCGCAGTACTTC
>TRBD2|once|TRBV7-6|TRBJ2-7
CASSLVREEHEQYF
TGTGCCAGCAGCTTAGTCCGGGAGGAGCACGAGCAGTACTTC
>TRBD1|-|TRBV27|TRBJ2-1
CASSPPGQGFNEQFF
TGTGCCAGCAGTCCTCCGGGACAGGGGTTCAATGAGCAGTTCTTC
>TRBD2|-|TRBV6-1|TRBJ2-7
CASTWDYPYEQYF
TGTGCCAGCACCTGGGACTACCCATACGAGCAGTACTTC
>-|once|TRBV7-8|TRBJ2-3
CASSRYGETDTQYF
TGTGCCAGCAGCCGCTACGGGGAGACAGATACGCAGTATTTT